The 5 T cell receptor beta chains below come from one sample, sequenced in a study of blood T cell repertoires in COVID-19. Using immunoSEQ multiplex PCR, the repertoire was profiled, and TCRdb retains in-frame clones only, with some absent. The table lists about 100,000 clones, roughly 90% of them singletons. The specimen sequenced was peripheral blood. These receptors were collected from a woman aged 60-75 years with acute or convalescent COVID-19.

The V call is TRBV6-5, the J call TRBJ1-5, with 8 nucleotides matching TRBD1. V dropped 7 bases and J dropped 2; count of bases not matched to a gene: 7. CDR3 length equals 15 residues. Germline assignment: CDR1 MNHEY and CDR2 SVGAGI. The CDR3 sequence: CASKVTGGGNQPQHF. The CDR3 region has the DNA TGTGCCAGCAAGGTAACAGGGGGGGGCAATCAGCCCCAGCATTTT.

The chain joins TRBV7-8 to TRBJ1-2, with 7 bases aligning to TRBD1. The CDR3 spans 15 residues. Trimming cost V 1 base and J 4 bases; bases outside gene matches: 6. CDR1 SGHVS and CDR2 FQNEAQ come from the germline V gene. The CDR3 sequence is CASSLDRGLSYGYTF. CDR3 sequence (DNA): TGTGCCAGCAGCTTAGACAGGGGTTTGTCCTATGGCTACACCTTC. Based on the CDR3 plus reference TRBV7-8 and TRBJ1-2, the full variable domain is GAGVSQSPRYKVAKRGQDVALRCDPISGHVSLFWYQQALGQGPEFLTYFQNEAQLDKSGLPSDRFFAERPEGSVSTLKIQRTQQEDSAVYLCASSLDRGLSYGYTFGSGTRLTVV.

The rearrangement links TRBV6-5 to TRBJ2-4, with D possibly TRBD2 on 5 matching bases. The germline V and J ends were trimmed by 2 bases and 0 bases, with 11 bases remaining between them. The CDR3 consists of 16 residues. CDR1 and CDR2 (germline): MNHEY, SVGAGI. This CDR3 reads CASSYAERGAKNIQYF. Here the CDR3 DNA reads TGTGCCAGCAGTTACGCCGAACGGGGAGCCAAAAACATTCAGTACTTC.

This chain links TRBV11-2 with TRBJ2-1; possibly TRBD2 for D (5 bases). Germline CDR1 SGHAT, CDR2 FQNNGV. Between the trimmed V and J ends, which lost 5 bases and 8 bases, there was a span of 16 bases. CDR3 length: 14 residues. The CDR3 region is CASSRGLTGDEQFF. The CDR3, as DNA: TGTGCCAGCAGCCGCGGACTTACCGGGGATGAGCAGTTCTTC.

CDR3 region: CASSPGLSTDTQYF. Written as DNA, the CDR3 is TGTGCCAGCAGCCCAGGACTGAGCACAGATACGCAGTATTTT. The J gene is TRBJ2-3, the V gene TRBV9, with TRBD2 as a possible D gene (5 bases). CDR1 and CDR2 from the germline V gene are SGDLS and YYNGEE. CDR3 length: 14 amino acids. V was clipped by 4 bases and J by 0 bases, with 9 bases between them.